Listed here is a single TCR beta chain. TCR alpha and beta CDR3 regions were amplified from RNA using iRepertoire nested multiplex PCR. TCRdb called the multiplex PCR reads again in MiXCR, with one record for every CDR3 protein. The data show roughly 100,000 distinct CDR3 sequences, less than 30% seen once. This sample is drawn from a study of glioma-infiltrating T cells. This TCR derives from a human donor with low-grade glioma or glioblastoma, undergoing nonglioma brain surgery, or in good health (not recorded which). The sequenced material came from glioma tissue, nonneoplastic brain tissue, or PBMCs (not recorded which).

Here the CDR3 reads CASRSPAGGGETQYF. Here the CDR3 DNA reads TGTGCCAGCAGGTCGCCAGCGGGGGGAGGGGAGACCCAGTACTTC. This chain connects TRBV6-1 to TRBJ2-5; 9 nucleotides agree with TRBD2. The germline V gene has CDR1 MNHNS and CDR2 SASEGT. The J segment lost 5 bases and the V segment lost 6 bases, leaving 10 bases of the junction unmatched. This CDR3 has 15 residues.